This TCR beta chain was recorded in a study of identical twins. Findings and limits, study-wide: Out-of-frame beta chain sequences displayed weaker excess sharing between twins. Out-of-frame TCR alpha sharing in monozygotic twins exceeded recombination model predictions.

Template switching added a universal primer site, and cDNA bore unique molecular identifiers. TCRdb called the 5' RACE reads again in MiXCR, with one record for every CDR3 protein. The sample comprises 690,000 or so distinct CDR3 sequences, 5.5% to 7.5% of which are singletons, and roughly 1.8% rests with the top ten. Germline CDR1 is SGHTS and CDR2 is YDEGEE. V shed 2 bases and J shed 15 bases, with 6 bases lying between them. There are 9 residues in the CDR3. Healthy Caucasian individuals made up all the donors. This clonotype was counted many times. What it binds is not known. The TCR was taken from a man younger than 30 in good health. Material for sequencing was naive T cells sorted from blood. V gene TRBV5-8 combines with J gene TRBJ2-1; D unclear. The CDR3 sequence is CASSLRLFF. The DNA of the CDR3 is TGTGCCAGCAGCTTACGTCTGTTCTTC. The full variable domain, completed using reference TRBV5-8 and TRBJ2-1, is EAGVTQSPTHLIKTRGQQATLRCSPISGHTSVYWYQQALGLGLQFLLWYDEGEERNRGNFPPRFSGRQFPNYSSELNVNALELEDSALYLCASSLRLFFGPGTRLTVL.